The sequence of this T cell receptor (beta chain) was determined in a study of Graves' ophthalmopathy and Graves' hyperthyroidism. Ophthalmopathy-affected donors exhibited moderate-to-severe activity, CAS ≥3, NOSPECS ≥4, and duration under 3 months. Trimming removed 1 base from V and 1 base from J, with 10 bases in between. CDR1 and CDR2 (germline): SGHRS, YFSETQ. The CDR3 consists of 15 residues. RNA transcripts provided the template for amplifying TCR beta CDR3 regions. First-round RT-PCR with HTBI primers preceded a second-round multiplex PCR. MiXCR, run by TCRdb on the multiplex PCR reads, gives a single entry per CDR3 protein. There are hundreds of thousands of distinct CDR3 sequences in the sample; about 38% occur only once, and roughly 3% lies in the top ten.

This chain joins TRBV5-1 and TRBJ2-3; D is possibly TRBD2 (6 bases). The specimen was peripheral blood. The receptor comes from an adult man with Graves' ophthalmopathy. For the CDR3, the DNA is TGCGCCAGCAGCTTGACTAGCACCGGCACAGATACGCAGTATTTT. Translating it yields CASSLTSTGTDTQYF.